The sequence of this TCR beta chain was determined in a study of cytomegalovirus exposure and HLA in healthy donors. About the study: Early released data comprised around 80 million unique TCRs from HLA-typed donors.

The V end lost 6 bases, the J end lost 5 bases, and 25 bases lay between the germline ends. Germline CDR1 reads WNHNN; CDR2 reads SYGVQD (reference sequence). CDR3 size: 17 residues. Comments on this clone: Its antigen is currently unknown.

Notes on the study in general: Over 15,000 TCR beta sequences were associated with HLA alleles at 0.05 false discovery rate in a later analysis.

The PCR was carried out with 60 Vbeta primers and 13 Jbeta primers. Only in-frame clones appear in the TCRdb table, and some are missing; sequencing was by immunoSEQ multiplex PCR. This repertoire shows about 76,000 clones, approximately 72% found once; its top ten account for 11%. The receptor comes from a woman aged 40 to 50 in good health and CMV-seropositive. Sequenced sample: PBMCs. The chain recombines TRBV10-1 with TRBJ1-1; D is uncertain. The CDR3 coding sequence is TGCGCCAGCAGGAGAACCTCATCCGCGACCCCGGGGACTGAAGCTTTCTTT. Translated, it gives CASRRTSSATPGTEAFF.